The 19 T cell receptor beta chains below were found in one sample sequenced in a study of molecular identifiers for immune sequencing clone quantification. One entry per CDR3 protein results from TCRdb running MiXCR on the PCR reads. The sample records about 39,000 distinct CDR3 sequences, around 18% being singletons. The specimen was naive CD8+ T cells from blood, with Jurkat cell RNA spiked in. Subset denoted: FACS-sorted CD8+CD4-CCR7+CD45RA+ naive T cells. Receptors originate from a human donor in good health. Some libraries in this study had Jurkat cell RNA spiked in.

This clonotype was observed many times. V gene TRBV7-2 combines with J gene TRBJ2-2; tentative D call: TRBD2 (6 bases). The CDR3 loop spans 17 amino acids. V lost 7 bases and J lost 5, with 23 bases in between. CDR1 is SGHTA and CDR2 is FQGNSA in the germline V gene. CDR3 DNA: TGTGCCAGCACGAAAGGGGACGGGAGTGTATTAACCGGGGAGCTGTTTTTT. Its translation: CASTKGDGSVLTGELFF.

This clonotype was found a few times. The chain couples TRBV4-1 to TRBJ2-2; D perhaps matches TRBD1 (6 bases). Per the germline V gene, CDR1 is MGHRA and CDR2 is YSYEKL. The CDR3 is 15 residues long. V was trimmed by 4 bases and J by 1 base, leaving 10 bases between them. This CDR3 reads CASSPTGLNTGELFF. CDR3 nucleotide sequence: TGCGCCAGCAGCCCCACAGGGTTGAACACCGGGGAGCTGTTTTTT.

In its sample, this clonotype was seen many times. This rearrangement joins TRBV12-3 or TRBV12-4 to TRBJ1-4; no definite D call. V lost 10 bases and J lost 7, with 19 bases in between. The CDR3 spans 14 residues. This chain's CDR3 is CATSDGPGSEKLFF. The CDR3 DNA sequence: TGTGCCACCTCGGACGGACCGGGTTCTGAAAAACTGTTTTTT.

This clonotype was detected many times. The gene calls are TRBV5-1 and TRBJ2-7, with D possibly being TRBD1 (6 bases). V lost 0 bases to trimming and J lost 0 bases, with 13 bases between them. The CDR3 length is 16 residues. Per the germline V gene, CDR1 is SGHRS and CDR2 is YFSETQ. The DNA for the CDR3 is TGCGCCAGCAGCTTGGCTACAGGGATTTTCTCCTACGAGCAGTACTTC. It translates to CASSLATGIFSYEQYF.

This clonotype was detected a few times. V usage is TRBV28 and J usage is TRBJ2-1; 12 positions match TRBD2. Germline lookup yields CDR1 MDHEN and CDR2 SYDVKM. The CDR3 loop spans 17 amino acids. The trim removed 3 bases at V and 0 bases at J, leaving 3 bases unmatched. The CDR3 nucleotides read TGTGCCAGCAGTTTCCCTAGCGGGAGGGCCTCCTACAATGAGCAGTTCTTC. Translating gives CASSFPSGRASYNEQFF.

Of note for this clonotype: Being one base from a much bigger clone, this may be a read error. In nucleotides, the CDR3 is TGCAGCGCACCACGGACAGGGGCGGGCAATGAGCAGTCCTTC. This gives the protein CSAPRTGAGNEQSF. The chain joins TRBV29-1 to TRBJ2-1, with TRBD1 matching 9 bases. CDR1 SQVTM and CDR2 ANQGSEA come from the germline V gene. This CDR3 has 14 amino acids.

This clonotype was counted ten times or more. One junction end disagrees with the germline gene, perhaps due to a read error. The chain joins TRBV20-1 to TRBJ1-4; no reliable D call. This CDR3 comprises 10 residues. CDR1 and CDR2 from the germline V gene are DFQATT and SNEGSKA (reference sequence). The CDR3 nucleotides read TGCAGTGCTAGAGTTTTCGGACCCCCTTTT. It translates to CSARVFGPPF.

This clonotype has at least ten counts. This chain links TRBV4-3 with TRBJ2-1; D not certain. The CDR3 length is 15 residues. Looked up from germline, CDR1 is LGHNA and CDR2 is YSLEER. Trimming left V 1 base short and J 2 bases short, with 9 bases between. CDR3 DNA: TGCGCCAGCAGCCAAGTTTGGTTAGCCTACAATGAGCAGTTCTTC. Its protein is CASSQVWLAYNEQFF.

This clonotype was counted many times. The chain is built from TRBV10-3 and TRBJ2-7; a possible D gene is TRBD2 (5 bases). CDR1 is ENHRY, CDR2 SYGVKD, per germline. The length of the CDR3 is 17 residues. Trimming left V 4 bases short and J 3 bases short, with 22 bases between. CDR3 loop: CAISAPTSGIPIYEQYF. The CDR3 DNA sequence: TGTGCCATCAGTGCCCCAACTTCGGGAATACCAATCTACGAGCAGTACTTC.

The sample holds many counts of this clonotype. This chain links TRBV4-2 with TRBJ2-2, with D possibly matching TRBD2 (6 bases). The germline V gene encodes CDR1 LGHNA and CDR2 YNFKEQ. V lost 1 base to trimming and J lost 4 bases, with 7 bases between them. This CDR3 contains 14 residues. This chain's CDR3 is CASSQGGVTGELFF. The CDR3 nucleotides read TGTGCCAGCAGCCAAGGGGGGGTCACCGGGGAGCTGTTTTTT.

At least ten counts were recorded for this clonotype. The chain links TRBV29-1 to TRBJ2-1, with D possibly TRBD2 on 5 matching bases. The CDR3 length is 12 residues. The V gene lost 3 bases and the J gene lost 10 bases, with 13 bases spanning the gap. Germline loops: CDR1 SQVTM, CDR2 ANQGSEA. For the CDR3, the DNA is TGCAGCGTTGACGGCAGGTCGGGGGAGCAGTTCTTC. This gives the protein CSVDGRSGEQFF.

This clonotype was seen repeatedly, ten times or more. The CDR3 DNA is TGTGCCACCCAAGACTGGGCCTACGAGCAGTACTTC. Translated, it gives CATQDWAYEQYF. The chain joins TRBV28 to TRBJ2-7; D not resolved. The CDR3 is made up of 12 amino acids. Germline V CDR1 and CDR2: MDHEN, SYDVKM. Trimming cost V 10 bases and J 2 bases, with 12 bases left between them.

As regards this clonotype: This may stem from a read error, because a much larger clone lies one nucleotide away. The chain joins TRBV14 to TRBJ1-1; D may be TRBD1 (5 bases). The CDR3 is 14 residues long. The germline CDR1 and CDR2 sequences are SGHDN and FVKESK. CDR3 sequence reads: CASSQAGTNTGAFF. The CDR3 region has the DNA TGTGCCAGCAGCCAAGCCGGGACTAACACTGGAGCTTTCTTT.

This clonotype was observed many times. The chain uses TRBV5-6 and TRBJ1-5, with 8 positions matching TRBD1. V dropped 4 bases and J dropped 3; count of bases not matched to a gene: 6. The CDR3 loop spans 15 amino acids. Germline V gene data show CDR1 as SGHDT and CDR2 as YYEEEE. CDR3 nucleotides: TGTGCCAGCAGCCTAGGGACAGGCAACAATCAGCCCCAGCATTTT. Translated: CASSLGTGNNQPQHF.

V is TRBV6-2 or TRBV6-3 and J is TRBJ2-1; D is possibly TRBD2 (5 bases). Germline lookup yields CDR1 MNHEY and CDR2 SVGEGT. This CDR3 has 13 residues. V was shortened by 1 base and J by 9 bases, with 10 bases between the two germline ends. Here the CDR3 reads CASSYWESIEQFF. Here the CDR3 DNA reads TGTGCCAGCAGTTACTGGGAGTCAATTGAGCAGTTCTTC.

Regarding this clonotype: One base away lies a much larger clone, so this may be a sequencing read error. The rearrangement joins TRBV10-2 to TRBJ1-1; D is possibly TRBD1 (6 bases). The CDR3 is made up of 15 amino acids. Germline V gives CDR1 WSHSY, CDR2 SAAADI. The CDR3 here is CASSDDRLENIEAFF. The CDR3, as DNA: TGCGCCAGCAGTGACGACAGGTTAGAGAACATTGAAGCTTTCTTT.

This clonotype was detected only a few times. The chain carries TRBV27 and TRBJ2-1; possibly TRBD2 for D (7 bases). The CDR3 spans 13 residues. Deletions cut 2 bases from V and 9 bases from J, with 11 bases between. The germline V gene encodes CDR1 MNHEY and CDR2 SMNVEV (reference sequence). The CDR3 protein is CASSLVGGAEQFF. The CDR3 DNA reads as TGTGCCAGCAGTTTAGTGGGGGGGGCTGAGCAGTTCTTC.

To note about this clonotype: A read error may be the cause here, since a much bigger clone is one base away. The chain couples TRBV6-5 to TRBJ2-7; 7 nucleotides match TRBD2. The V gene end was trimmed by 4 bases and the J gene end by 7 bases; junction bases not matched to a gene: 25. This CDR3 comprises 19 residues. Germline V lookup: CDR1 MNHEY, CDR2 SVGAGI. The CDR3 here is CASSLYWGGSLMVGREQYF. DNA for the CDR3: TGTGCCAGCAGTTTATACTGGGGAGGGAGTTTGATGGTCGGTCGGGAGCAGTACTTC.

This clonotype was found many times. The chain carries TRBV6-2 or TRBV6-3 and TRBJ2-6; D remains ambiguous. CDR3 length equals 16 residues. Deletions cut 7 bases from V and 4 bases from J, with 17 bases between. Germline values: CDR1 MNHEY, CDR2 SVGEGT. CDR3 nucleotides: TGTGCCAGCAATCGGATCCGAATAGACGGGGCCAACGTCCTGACTTTC. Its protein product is CASNRIRIDGANVLTF.